This T cell receptor beta chain was identified in a study of PD-1 blockade in classical Hodgkin lymphoma. Regarding the study as a whole: Before treatment, TCR diversity in newly diagnosed patients was reportedly lower than in healthy donors. Differences between repertoires have undefined causes, possibly disease activity or prior therapy.

Indicated time point: newly diagnosed, previously untreated cHL patient sample. Researchers used magnetic negative selection to pull out pure CD4+ T cells from thawed PBMCs. Peripheral samples used as comparators were newly diagnosed, untreated classical Hodgkin lymphoma PBMCs. Profiled with immunoSEQ multiplex PCR; TCRdb holds only in-frame clones, not every one. This sample yields 15,000 to 25,000 clones, of which around four fifths are seen a single time; less than 1.5% belongs to the top ten. Points on this clone: Antigen: not known.

CDR1 and CDR2 (germline): SGHRS, YFSETQ. This CDR3 has 12 amino acids. V dropped 2 bases and J dropped 7 bases, with 8 bases sitting between them. Input material: CD4+ T cells from blood. The chain is built from TRBV5-1 and TRBJ2-3; TRBD1 is a possible D gene (5 bases). This receptor was obtained from a human donor with classical Hodgkin lymphoma. The CDR3 loop reads CASSFPGNTQYF. The CDR3, as DNA: TGCGCCAGCAGCTTCCCAGGGAATACGCAGTATTTT.